Shown below are 14 T cell receptor beta chains from a single sample sequenced in a study of T cells in Graves' hyperthyroidism and ophthalmopathy. Amplification yielded TCR beta CDR3 regions, with RNA transcripts as the source. A first-round RT-PCR of the TCR CDR3 used the HTBI primer set. TCRdb passed the multiplex PCR reads through MiXCR, listing each CDR3 protein once. The sample lists about 400,000 distinct CDR3 sequences; about a sixth were seen once. The material sequenced was blood. These receptor sequences come from a woman under 30 with Graves' hyperthyroidism.

This clonotype has ten or more counts. The rearrangement joins TRBV5-5 to TRBJ2-3; 9 bases align to TRBD2. The germline gives CDR1 SGHKS, CDR2 YYEKEE (reference sequence). The CDR3 has 18 amino acids. Germline trimming cut 4 bases from V and 4 bases from J; bases unmatched to any gene: 16. CDR3 sequence reads: CASSPSPVAGARSDTQYF. The CDR3 DNA is TGTGCCAGCAGCCCCTCCCCGGTAGCGGGAGCCAGATCAGATACGCAGTATTTT.

In the case of this clonotype: A much larger clone lies one base from this, so it may be a read error. CDR3 in DNA: TGTGCCAGCAGTTTAGGGGACTCCCCCTCCTACGAGCAGTTCTTC. It yields the protein CASSLGDSPSYEQFF. The rearrangement links TRBV27 to TRBJ2-7; tentatively, D is TRBD2 (6 bases). The J call is in doubt because the DNA end fits TRBJ2-1 better. The V gene's germline CDR1 is MNHEY and CDR2 SMNVEV (reference sequence). This CDR3 is built from 15 residues.

This clonotype was counted a few times. The gene calls are TRBV4-1 and TRBJ2-7, with 8 positions matching TRBD1. V was pared by 5 bases and J by 5 bases, with 14 bases of the junction left unmatched. The CDR3 totals 16 residues. The germline CDR1 and CDR2 sequences are MGHRA and YSYEKL. This CDR3 is CASSGQGVKIRDEQYF. CDR3 DNA sequence: TGCGCCAGCAGCGGACAGGGCGTTAAAATAAGGGACGAGCAGTACTTC.

As to this clonotype: Possible read error: a much larger clone is one base away. Likely a read error: the CDR3 ends without its conserved phenylalanine or tryptophan. The J gene is TRBJ1-2, the V gene TRBV6-1; no firm D call. The length of the CDR3 is 11 residues. Germline V gives CDR1 MNHNS, CDR2 SASEGT. Deletions cut 6 bases from V and 1 base from J, with 3 bases between. Here the CDR3 DNA reads TGTGCCAGCAGGTTTAACTATGGCTACACCCTC. It translates to CASRFNYGYTL.

This clonotype was picked up many times. The chain links TRBV12-3 or TRBV12-4 to TRBJ2-1; 11 bases line up with TRBD2. J was trimmed by 8 bases and V by 9 bases; bases with no gene match: 9. This CDR3 is built from 14 residues. The CDR3 DNA is TGTGCCAGTAGACGACTAGCGGGACGGGATGAGCAGTTCTTC. It is translated as CASRRLAGRDEQFF.

In this sample, this clonotype turned up many times. V and J are TRBV12-3 or TRBV12-4 and TRBJ2-5; possible D gene TRBD2, 5 bases. V lost 6 bases to trimming and J lost 4 bases, with 15 bases between them. The CDR3 is 14 residues long. The CDR3 coding sequence is TGTGCCAGCAGCTATGTCGGGGTACCAGAGACCCAGTACTTC. Amino acids: CASSYVGVPETQYF.

The sample holds many counts of this clonotype. This chain links TRBV12-3 or TRBV12-4 with TRBJ1-2; D unresolved. The length of the CDR3 is 15 residues. V dropped 1 base and J dropped 1 base, with 10 bases sitting between them. The chain's CDR3 is CASSLVGSLNYGYTF. The CDR3 bases are TGTGCCAGCAGTTTAGTTGGCAGCCTTAACTATGGCTACACCTTC.

Only a few counts were recorded for this clonotype. The chain links TRBV19 to TRBJ2-7, with 7 bases fitting TRBD1. Per germline, CDR1 LNHDA and CDR2 SQIVND (reference sequence). The CDR3 length is 13 residues. V shed 1 base, J shed 6 bases, and the junction held 3 bases outside the gene matches. CDR3 DNA: TGTGCCAGTAGTATAGCCAACAGGGGCGAGCAGTACTTC. It encodes CASSIANRGEQYF.

This clonotype showed up just a few times. The rearrangement links TRBV28 to TRBJ1-5; 8 bases line up with TRBD1. Germline V lookup: CDR1 MDHEN, CDR2 SYDVKM. The ends lost 6 bases at V and 0 bases at J; junction bases unmatched: 10. The CDR3 spans 17 residues. For the CDR3, the DNA is TGTGCCAGCAGGGGGACAGGAGAATTTTATAGCAATCAGCCCCAGCATTTT. Translating it yields CASRGTGEFYSNQPQHF.

The chain's CDR3 is CASSLGAGHFNEQFF. CDR3 in DNA: TGTGCCAGCAGCTTAGGAGCGGGACACTTCAATGAGCAGTTCTTC. The chain couples TRBV6-2 or TRBV6-3 to TRBJ2-1; tentatively, D is TRBD2 (7 bases). CDR1 MNHEY and CDR2 SVGEGT come from the germline V gene. V lost 6 bases to trimming and J lost 6 bases, with 18 bases between them. The CDR3 is 15 residues long.

This clonotype was counted many times. V gene TRBV7-3 combines with J gene TRBJ2-3, with D maybe TRBD2 (6 bases). The CDR3 has 18 residues. Germline values: CDR1 SGHTA, CDR2 FQGTGA. The V gene lost 5 bases and the J gene lost 0 bases, with 21 bases spanning the gap. CDR3 region: CASSPYRRVFNSTDTQYF. Written as DNA, the CDR3 is TGTGCCAGCAGCCCGTATAGGAGGGTTTTTAATAGCACAGATACGCAGTATTTT.

The table lists this clonotype with a few counts. In nucleotides, the CDR3 is TGTGCCAGCAGTGATGGCGCTTACAGCAGCTACGAGCAGTACTTC. Protein sequence: CASSDGAYSSYEQYF. The gene calls are TRBV6-1 and TRBJ2-7; no reliable D call. V lost 3 bases, J lost 3 bases, and 15 bases lay in between. In germline, CDR1 is MNHNS, CDR2 SASEGT. The CDR3 loop spans 15 amino acids.

This clonotype has at least ten counts. The CDR3 is CASSLDDRSYGYTF. The DNA of the CDR3 is TGTGCCAGCAGCTTAGATGACAGATCATATGGCTACACCTTC. This chain uses TRBV13 with TRBJ1-2; TRBD1 is a possible D gene (5 bases). Germline values: CDR1 PRHDT, CDR2 FYEKMQ (reference sequence). The CDR3 has 14 amino acids. V dropped 1 base and J dropped 5 bases, with 11 bases sitting between them. The complete variable domain, with remaining parts taken from reference TRBV13 and TRBJ1-2, reads AAGVIQSPRHLIKEKRETATLKCYPIPRHDTVYWYQQGPGQDPQFLISFYEKMQSDKGSIPDRFSAQQFSDYHSELNMSSLELGDSALYFCASSLDDRSYGYTFGSGTRLTVV.

This clonotype was recorded at least ten times. This sequence joins TRBV11-2 and TRBJ1-6; D ambiguous. Germline V lookup: CDR1 SGHAT, CDR2 FQNNGV. The V end lost 4 bases, the J end lost 3 bases, and 4 bases lay between the germline ends. The CDR3 is made up of 13 amino acids. The CDR3 sequence is CASSSFYNSPLHF. CDR3 DNA: TGTGCCAGCAGCTCTTTCTATAATTCACCCCTCCACTTT. Combining the CDR3 with reference TRBV11-2 and TRBJ1-6 gives the whole variable domain EAGVAQSPRYKIIEKRQSVAFWCNPISGHATLYWYQQILGQGPKLLIQFQNNGVVDDSQLPKDRFSAERLKGVDSTLKIQPAKLEDSAVYLCASSSFYNSPLHFGNGTRLTVT.